One sample yielded the 21 T cell receptor beta chains listed below, sequenced in a study of blood T cell repertoires in COVID-19. This table comes from immunoSEQ multiplex PCR, and its TCRdb copy is limited to in-frame clones, with some not included. The sample consists of 80,000 to 100,000 clones, around 85% of them appearing once. The sample taken for sequencing was peripheral blood. Source of these receptors: an elderly woman with active or convalescent COVID-19.

This chain joins TRBV7-3 and TRBJ2-3, with 14 bases that match TRBD2. Per germline, CDR1 SGHTA and CDR2 FQGTGA. This CDR3 comprises 16 residues. Trimming removed 4 bases from V and 4 bases from J; junction bases left unmatched: 4. The CDR3: CASSSGLAGVADTQYF. In DNA form, the CDR3 reads TGTGCCAGCAGCTCGGGACTAGCGGGAGTCGCAGATACGCAGTATTTT.

CDR3 nucleotide sequence: TGTGCCAGCAGTTTTTGGACTAGCTCCTACGAGCAGTACTTC. It yields the protein CASSFWTSSYEQYF. The gene calls are TRBV28 and TRBJ2-7, with TRBD2 matching 7 bases. Losses at the gene ends were 3 bases for V and 0 bases for J; bases not matched to a gene: 2. The CDR3 loop spans 14 amino acids. CDR1 MDHEN and CDR2 SYDVKM come from the germline V gene. Full variable domain (missing parts from reference TRBV28 and TRBJ2-7): DVKVTQSSRYLVKRTGEKVFLECVQDMDHENMFWYRQDPGLGLRLIYFSYDVKMKEKGDIPEGYSVSREKKERFSLILESASTNQTSMYLCASSFWTSSYEQYFGPGTRLTVT.

In its sample, this clone was seen once. The chain links TRBV7-2 to TRBJ2-7, with TRBD2 matching over 7 bases. Germline V CDR1 and CDR2: SGHTA, FQGNSA. With V trimmed by 2 bases and J by 0 bases, 4 bases remained unmatched. There are 15 residues in the CDR3. The CDR3 DNA follows: TGTGCCAGCAGCTTAAGTGGCGGGGGCTCCTACGAGCAGTACTTC. Amino acid sequence: CASSLSGGGSYEQYF.

The V gene is TRBV25-1, the J gene TRBJ1-5; D is uncertain. The CDR3 is 12 amino acids. V was clipped by 3 bases and J by 5 bases, with 5 bases between them. Germline V gives CDR1 MGHDK, CDR2 SYGVNS. The CDR3 sequence is CASSDVDQPQHF. CDR3 bases: TGTGCCAGCAGTGACGTTGATCAGCCCCAGCATTTT.

The chain couples TRBV6-5 to TRBJ2-7, with D perhaps TRBD2 (5 bases). The CDR3 has 15 amino acids. The V end lost 6 bases, the J end lost 0 bases, and 15 bases lay between the germline ends. The germline CDR1 and CDR2 sequences are MNHEY and SVGAGI. CDR3 nucleotide sequence: TGTGCCAGCAGGTCGCGGGCCTCGTACTCCTACGAGCAGTACTTC. Residues: CASRSRASYSYEQYF.

The rearrangement uses TRBV6-6 and TRBJ2-1; 11 nucleotides agree with TRBD2. This CDR3 contains 19 residues. Germline V lookup: CDR1 MNHNY, CDR2 SVGAGI (reference sequence). J lost 3 bases, V lost 5 bases, and 15 bases had no gene match. DNA for the CDR3: TGTGCCAGCAGTCTGGCGGTAGGTAGCGGGAGGGCCTACTACAATGAGCAGTTCTTC. Translating it yields CASSLAVGSGRAYYNEQFF.

This chain connects TRBV7-3 to TRBJ2-3; D possibly corresponds to TRBD2 (5 bases). The V end lost 2 bases, the J end lost 0 bases, and 9 bases lay between the germline ends. The CDR3 sequence is 15 residues long. Germline V gives CDR1 SGHTA, CDR2 FQGTGA. For the CDR3, the DNA is TGTGCCAGCAGCTTATTAGGACTTAGCACAGATACGCAGTATTTT. Residues: CASSLLGLSTDTQYF.

This chain joins TRBV5-6 and TRBJ1-6, with TRBD1 matching 10 bases. Germline V gene lookup returns CDR1 SGHDT and CDR2 YYEEEE. V trimming: 2 bases; J trimming: 10 bases; junction bases outside the gene matches: 9. The length of the CDR3 is 16 residues. CDR3 coding DNA: TGTGCCAGCAGCTTTTTTGGGACAGGGGACTCCTCACCCCTCCACTTT. Translated: CASSFFGTGDSSPLHF.

There are a few counts of this clone. The chain is built from TRBV5-1 and TRBJ2-7; 12 nucleotides match TRBD2. The CDR3 loop spans 15 amino acids. The germline V gene encodes CDR1 SGHRS and CDR2 YFSETQ. Trimming removed 4 bases from V and 3 bases from J; junction bases left unmatched: 5. In DNA, the CDR3 is TGCGCCAGCAGCACGGGACTAGCGGGCTTCTACGAGCAGTACTTC. As protein: CASSTGLAGFYEQYF.

The chain has TRBV28 and TRBJ2-1; 8 bases are shared with TRBD2. After removal of 3 bases from V and 5 bases from J, the junction contained 9 bases not matched to a gene. Germline V lookup: CDR1 MDHEN, CDR2 SYDVKM. The CDR3 runs to 16 residues. CDR3 region: CASSFRGLAVNNEQFF. In DNA form, the CDR3 reads TGTGCCAGCAGTTTTCGCGGACTAGCTGTCAACAATGAGCAGTTCTTC. The variable domain in full, with the rest retrieved from reference TRBV28 and TRBJ2-1, is DVKVTQSSRYLVKRTGEKVFLECVQDMDHENMFWYRQDPGLGLRLIYFSYDVKMKEKGDIPEGYSVSREKKERFSLILESASTNQTSMYLCASSFRGLAVNNEQFFGPGTRLTVL.

DNA for the CDR3: TGTGCCTGGAGAAAGGGGGCAGCGTACAATGAGCAGTTCTTC. As protein: CAWRKGAAYNEQFF. This sequence joins TRBV30 and TRBJ2-1, with 7 bases fitting TRBD1. This CDR3 contains 14 residues. From germline, CDR1 is GTSNPN and CDR2 SVGIG (reference sequence). V shed 3 bases, J shed 4 bases, and the junction held 6 bases outside the gene matches.

The CDR3 coding sequence is TGTGCCAGTGGCGGGAGGGCCTACAATGAGCAGTTCTTC. Amino acid sequence: CASGGRAYNEQFF. The chain recombines TRBV19 with TRBJ2-1, with 9 bases identical to TRBD2. This CDR3 has 13 residues. Germline assignment: CDR1 LNHDA and CDR2 SQIVND (reference sequence). V shed 8 bases, J shed 2 bases, and the junction held 1 base outside the gene matches.

The chain uses TRBV5-1 and TRBJ2-1; 9 positions agree with TRBD2. The CDR3 covers 16 residues. V shed 4 bases and J 9 bases; nucleotides not matched to a gene: 14. Germline lookup yields CDR1 SGHRS and CDR2 YFSETQ. CDR3 amino acids: CASSGASGTPPLEQFF. The CDR3 region has the DNA TGCGCCAGCAGCGGGGCTAGCGGGACCCCCCCTCTTGAGCAGTTCTTC.

The chain has TRBV2 and TRBJ2-3; D gene uncertain. Germline-derived CDR1 and CDR2 are SNHLY and FYNNEI. V lost 6 bases and J 0 bases, leaving 10 bases between the germline ends. The CDR3 has 14 amino acids. The CDR3 DNA sequence: TGTGCCAGCAGCCAAACGCTAAGCACAGATACGCAGTATTTT. Translating gives CASSQTLSTDTQYF.

The chain has TRBV6-2 or TRBV6-3 and TRBJ1-4, with D possibly TRBD1 on 5 matching bases. V lost 0 bases, J lost 5 bases, and 13 bases lay in between. Germline V gives CDR1 MNHEY, CDR2 SVGEGT. The CDR3 covers 16 residues. Here the CDR3 DNA reads TGTGCCAGCAGTTACTCTGAGGGACTGATCAATGAAAAACTGTTTTTT. Translated: CASSYSEGLINEKLFF.

This rearrangement joins TRBV11-1 to TRBJ2-7; maybe TRBD1 (6 bases). Trimming took off 5 bases at V and 3 bases at J, with 14 bases between the two ends. The germline V gene has CDR1 SGHAT and CDR2 FQDESV (reference sequence). CDR3 length equals 14 residues. The chain's CDR3 is CASSTEGGFYEQYF. The CDR3 nucleotides are TGTGCCAGCAGCACCGAAGGGGGATTCTACGAGCAGTACTTC. The whole variable domain, filled in from reference TRBV11-1 and TRBJ2-7, reads EAEVAQSPRYKITEKSQAVAFWCDPISGHATLYWYRQILGQGPELLVQFQDESVVDDSQLPKDRFSAERLKGVDSTLKIQPAELGDSAMYLCASSTEGGFYEQYFGPGTRLTVT.

This clone was detected a few times. This chain links TRBV30 with TRBJ2-2; D perhaps matches TRBD1 (6 bases). This CDR3 is built from 15 residues. The V gene lost 1 base and the J gene lost 1 base, with 10 bases spanning the gap. Germline assignment: CDR1 GTSNPN and CDR2 SVGIG (reference sequence). The chain's CDR3 is CAWSGQALNTGELFF. CDR3 bases: TGTGCCTGGAGTGGACAGGCGCTGAACACCGGGGAGCTGTTTTTT.

The chain has TRBV5-5 and TRBJ2-3; D is perhaps TRBD1 (5 bases). Germline V gene lookup returns CDR1 SGHKS and CDR2 YYEKEE (reference sequence). CDR3 size: 16 residues. Deletions cut 2 bases from V and 2 bases from J, with 15 bases between. CDR3 residues: CASSFSDRPPTDTQYF. The CDR3 nucleotides read TGTGCCAGCAGCTTTTCCGACAGACCCCCCACAGATACGCAGTATTTT.

This clone was seen only once. V is TRBV10-3 and J is TRBJ2-3, with 8 bases aligning to TRBD2. V gave up 4 bases and J gave up 3 bases; unmatched junction bases: 9. This CDR3 is 16 amino acids long. CDR1 is ENHRY and CDR2 is SYGVKD in the germline V gene. This CDR3 reads CAISGRSGGTTDTQYF. In DNA, the CDR3 is TGTGCCATCAGTGGGAGGTCGGGAGGGACTACAGATACGCAGTATTTT.

The chain combines TRBV30 with TRBJ1-1, with 8 positions matching TRBD1. This CDR3 is built from 14 residues. Looked up from germline, CDR1 is GTSNPN and CDR2 is SVGIG (reference sequence). V gave up 2 bases and J gave up 3 bases; unmatched junction bases: 5. The CDR3 loop is CAWSLTTGDTEAFF. The CDR3 DNA is TGTGCCTGGAGTCTTACGACAGGGGACACTGAAGCTTTCTTT.

This clone was seen once. The rearrangement joins TRBV18 to TRBJ1-6; possible D gene TRBD1, 5 bases. Germline loops: CDR1 KGHSH, CDR2 LQKENI. Trimming stripped 6 bases from V and 8 bases from J, with 17 bases between. The CDR3 covers 15 residues. The CDR3 protein is CASSELGVSDSPLHF. The CDR3 nucleotides are TGTGCCAGCTCCGAATTAGGGGTATCGGATTCACCCCTCCACTTT.